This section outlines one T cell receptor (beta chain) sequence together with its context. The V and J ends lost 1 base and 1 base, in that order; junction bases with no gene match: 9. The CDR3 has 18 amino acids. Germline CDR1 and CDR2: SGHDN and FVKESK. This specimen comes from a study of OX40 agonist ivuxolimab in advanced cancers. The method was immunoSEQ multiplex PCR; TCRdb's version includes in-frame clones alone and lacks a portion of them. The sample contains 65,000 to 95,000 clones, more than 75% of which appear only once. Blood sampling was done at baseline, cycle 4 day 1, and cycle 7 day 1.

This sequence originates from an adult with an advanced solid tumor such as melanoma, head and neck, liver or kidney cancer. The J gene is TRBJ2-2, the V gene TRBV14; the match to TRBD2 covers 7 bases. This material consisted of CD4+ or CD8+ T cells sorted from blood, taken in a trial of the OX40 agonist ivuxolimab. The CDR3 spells CASSQVLGGGKNTGELFF. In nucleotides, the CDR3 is TGTGCCAGCAGCCAAGTCTTGGGCGGGGGAAAGAACACCGGGGAGCTGTTTTTT.